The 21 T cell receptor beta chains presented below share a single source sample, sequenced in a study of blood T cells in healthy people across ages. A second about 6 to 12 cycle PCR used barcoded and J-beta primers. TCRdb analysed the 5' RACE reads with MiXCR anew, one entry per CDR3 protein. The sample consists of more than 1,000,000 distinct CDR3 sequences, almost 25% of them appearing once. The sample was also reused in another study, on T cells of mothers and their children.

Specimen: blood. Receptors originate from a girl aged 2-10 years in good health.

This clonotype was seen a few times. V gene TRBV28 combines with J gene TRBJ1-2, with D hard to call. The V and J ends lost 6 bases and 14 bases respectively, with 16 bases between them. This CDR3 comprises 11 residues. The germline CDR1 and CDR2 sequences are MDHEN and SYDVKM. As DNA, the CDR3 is TGTGCCAGCAGACCCGGCCAGACTTTAACCTTC. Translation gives CASRPGQTLTF.

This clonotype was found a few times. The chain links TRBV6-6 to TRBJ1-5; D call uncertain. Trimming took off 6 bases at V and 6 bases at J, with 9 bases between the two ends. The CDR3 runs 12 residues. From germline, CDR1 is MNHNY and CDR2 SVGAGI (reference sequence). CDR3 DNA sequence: TGTGCCAGCAGATTTGGTGGTCAGCCCCAGCATTTT. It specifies CASRFGGQPQHF.

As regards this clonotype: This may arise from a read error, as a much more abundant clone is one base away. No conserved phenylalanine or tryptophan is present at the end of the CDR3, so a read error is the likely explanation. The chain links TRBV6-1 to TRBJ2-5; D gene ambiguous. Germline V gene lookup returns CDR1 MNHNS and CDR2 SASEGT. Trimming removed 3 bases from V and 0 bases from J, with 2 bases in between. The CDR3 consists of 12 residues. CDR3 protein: CASSDYQETQYL. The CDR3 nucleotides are TGTGCCAGCAGTGACTACCAAGAGACCCAGTACCTC.

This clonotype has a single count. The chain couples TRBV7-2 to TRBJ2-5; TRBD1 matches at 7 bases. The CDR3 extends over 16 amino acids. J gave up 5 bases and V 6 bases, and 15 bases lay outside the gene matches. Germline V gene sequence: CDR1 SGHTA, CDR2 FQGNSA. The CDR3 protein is CASRPRSGRGTETQYF. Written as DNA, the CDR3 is TGTGCCAGCAGACCCAGATCGGGCAGGGGGACGGAGACCCAGTACTTC.

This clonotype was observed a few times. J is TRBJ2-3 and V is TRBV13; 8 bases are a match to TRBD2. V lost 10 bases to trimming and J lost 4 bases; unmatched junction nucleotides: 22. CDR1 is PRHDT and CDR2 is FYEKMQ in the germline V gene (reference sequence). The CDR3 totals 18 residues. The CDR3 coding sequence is TGTGCCATCAGTCGAACCTCCGGGACTAGTCTCTCCTCAGATACGCAGTATTTT. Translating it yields CAISRTSGTSLSSDTQYF. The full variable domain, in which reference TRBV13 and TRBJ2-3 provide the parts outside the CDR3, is AAGVIQSPRHLIKEKRETATLKCYPIPRHDTVYWYQQGPGQDPQFLISFYEKMQSDKGSIPDRFSAQQFSDYHSELNMSSLELGDSALYFCAISRTSGTSLSSDTQYFGPGTRLTVL.

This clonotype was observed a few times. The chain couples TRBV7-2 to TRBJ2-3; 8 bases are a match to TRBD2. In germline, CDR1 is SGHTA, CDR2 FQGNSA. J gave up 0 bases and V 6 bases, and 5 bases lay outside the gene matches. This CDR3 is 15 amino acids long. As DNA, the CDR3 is TGTGCCAGCAGGCAGCGGGAGAGCAGCACAGATACGCAGTATTTT. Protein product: CASRQRESSTDTQYF.

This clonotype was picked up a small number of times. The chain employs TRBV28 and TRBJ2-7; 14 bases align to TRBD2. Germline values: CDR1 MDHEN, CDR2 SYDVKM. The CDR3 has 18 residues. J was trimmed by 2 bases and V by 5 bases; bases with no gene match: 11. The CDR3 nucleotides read TGTGCCAGCAGTCTTAAGACTAGCGGGGGGGCCCTTCCCTACGAGCAGTACTTC. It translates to CASSLKTSGGALPYEQYF.

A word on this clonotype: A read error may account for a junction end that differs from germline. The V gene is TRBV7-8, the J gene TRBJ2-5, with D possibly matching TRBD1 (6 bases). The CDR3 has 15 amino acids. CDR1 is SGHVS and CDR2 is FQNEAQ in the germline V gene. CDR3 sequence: CASSPPTGIQEIQYF. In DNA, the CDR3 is TGTGCCAGCAGCCCACCGACAGGAATCCAAGAGATCCAGTACTTC.

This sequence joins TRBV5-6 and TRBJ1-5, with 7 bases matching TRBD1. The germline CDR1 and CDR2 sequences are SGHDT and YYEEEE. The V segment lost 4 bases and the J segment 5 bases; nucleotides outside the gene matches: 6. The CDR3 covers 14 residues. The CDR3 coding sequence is TGTGCCAGCAGCCTCGACAGGGAGGATCAGCCCCAGCATTTT. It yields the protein CASSLDREDQPQHF. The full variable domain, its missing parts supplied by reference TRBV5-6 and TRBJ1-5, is DAGVTQSPTHLIKTRGQQVTLRCSPKSGHDTVSWYQQALGQGPQFIFQYYEEEERQRGNFPDRFSGHQFPNYSSELNVNALLLGDSALYLCASSLDREDQPQHFGDGTRLSIL.

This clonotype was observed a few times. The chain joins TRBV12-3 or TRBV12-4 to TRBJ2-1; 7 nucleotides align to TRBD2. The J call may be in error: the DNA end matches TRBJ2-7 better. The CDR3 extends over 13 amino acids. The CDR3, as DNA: TGTGCCAGCAGTTGGGAGGGGCCCTACGAGCAGTACTTC. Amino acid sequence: CASSWEGPYEQYF.

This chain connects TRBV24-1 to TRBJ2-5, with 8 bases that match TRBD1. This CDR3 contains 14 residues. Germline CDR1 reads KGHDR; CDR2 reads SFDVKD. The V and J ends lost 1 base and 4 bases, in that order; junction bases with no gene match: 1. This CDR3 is CATSDFGQGETQYF. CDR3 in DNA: TGTGCCACCAGTGATTTCGGACAGGGAGAGACCCAGTACTTC.

The CDR3 bases are TGCAGCGTTCGGACCCACTCTGGAAACACCATATATTTT. Translation gives CSVRTHSGNTIYF. The chain recombines TRBV29-1 with TRBJ1-3; D not resolved. The CDR3 has 13 residues. CDR1 is SQVTM, CDR2 ANQGSEA, per germline. V shed 5 bases and J shed 0 bases, with 8 bases lying between them.

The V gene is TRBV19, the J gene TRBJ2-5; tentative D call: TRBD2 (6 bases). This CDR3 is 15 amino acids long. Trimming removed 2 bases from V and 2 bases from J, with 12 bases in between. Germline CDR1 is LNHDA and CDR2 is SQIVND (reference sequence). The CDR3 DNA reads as TGTGCCAGTAGTATAACGGTCGCGGGGCAAGAGACCCAGTACTTC. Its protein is CASSITVAGQETQYF.

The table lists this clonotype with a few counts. The CDR3 DNA is TGTGCCAGCAGTGAATTCCTGCAAGGGTACGAGGGCTACACCTTC. Translated, it gives CASSEFLQGYEGYTF. V is TRBV6-1 and J is TRBJ1-2; D remains unclear. CDR3 size: 15 residues. The germline CDR1 and CDR2 sequences are MNHNS and SASEGT. Trimming removed 2 bases from V and 8 bases from J, with 18 bases in between.

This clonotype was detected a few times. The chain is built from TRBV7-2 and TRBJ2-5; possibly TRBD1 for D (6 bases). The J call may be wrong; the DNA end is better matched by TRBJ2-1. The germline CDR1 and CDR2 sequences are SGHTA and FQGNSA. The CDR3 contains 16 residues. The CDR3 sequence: CASSLKGEGTYNEQFF. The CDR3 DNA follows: TGTGCCAGCAGCTTAAAGGGCGAGGGGACATACAATGAGCAGTTCTTC.

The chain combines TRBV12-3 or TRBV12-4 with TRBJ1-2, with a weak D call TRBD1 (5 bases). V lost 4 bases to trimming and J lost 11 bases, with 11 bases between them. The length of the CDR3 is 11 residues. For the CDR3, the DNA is TGTGCCAGCAGTTCCGCCAGGGCTTACACCTTC. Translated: CASSSARAYTF.

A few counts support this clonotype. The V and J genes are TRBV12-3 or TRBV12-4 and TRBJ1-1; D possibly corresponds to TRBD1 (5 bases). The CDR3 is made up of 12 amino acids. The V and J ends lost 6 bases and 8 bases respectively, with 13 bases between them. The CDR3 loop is CASSWGVREAFF. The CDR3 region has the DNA TGTGCCAGCAGCTGGGGCGTTAGGGAAGCTTTCTTT.

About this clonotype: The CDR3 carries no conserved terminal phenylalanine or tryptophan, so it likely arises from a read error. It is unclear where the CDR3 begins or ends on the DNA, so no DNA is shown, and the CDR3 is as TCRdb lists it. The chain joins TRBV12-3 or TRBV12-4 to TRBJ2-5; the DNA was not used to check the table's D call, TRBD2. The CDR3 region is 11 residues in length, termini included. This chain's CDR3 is CASRTGTSVYI.

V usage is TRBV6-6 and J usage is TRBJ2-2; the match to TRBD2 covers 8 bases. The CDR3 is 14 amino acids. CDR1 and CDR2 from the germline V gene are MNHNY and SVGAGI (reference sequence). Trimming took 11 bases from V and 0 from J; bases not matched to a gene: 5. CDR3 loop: CAGGTRSNTGELFF. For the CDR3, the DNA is TGTGCCGGGGGGACTAGATCGAACACCGGGGAGCTGTTTTTT.

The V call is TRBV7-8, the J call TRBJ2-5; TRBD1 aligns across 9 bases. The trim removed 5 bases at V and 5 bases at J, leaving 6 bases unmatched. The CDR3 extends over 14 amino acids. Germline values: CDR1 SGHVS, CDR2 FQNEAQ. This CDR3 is CASSIRTGAETQYF. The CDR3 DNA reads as TGTGCCAGCAGCATTCGGACAGGGGCCGAGACCCAGTACTTC.

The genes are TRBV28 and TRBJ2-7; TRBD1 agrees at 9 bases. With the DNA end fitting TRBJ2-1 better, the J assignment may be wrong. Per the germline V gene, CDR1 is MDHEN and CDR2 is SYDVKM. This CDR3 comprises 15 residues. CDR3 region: CASSSTGDRGTEQFF. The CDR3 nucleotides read TGTGCCAGCAGCTCGACCGGAGACAGGGGGACTGAGCAGTTCTTC.